Below, 28 T cell receptor beta chains from the same sample are listed, as sequenced in a study of shared clonotypes between healthy human individuals. Method: immunoSEQ multiplex PCR; TCRdb's copy keeps in-frame clones and lacks some. The top ten clones hold 40% to 45% of a sample with some 89,000 clones, under 80% of them seen once. Sequenced: memory CD8+ T cells sorted from blood. The subset was: CD45RO+ cells pooled with CCR7-negative TemRA cells. Receptors originate from a man aged 25 to 40 in good health.

The rearrangement uses TRBV27 and TRBJ2-5; 14 nucleotides agree with TRBD2. Germline CDR1 is MNHEY and CDR2 is SMNVEV (reference sequence). The CDR3 has 18 amino acids. After removal of 6 bases from V and 5 bases from J, the junction contained 14 bases not matched to a gene. The chain's CDR3 is CASSPGLAGGIWQETQYF. The CDR3 nucleotides read TGTGCCAGCAGCCCAGGACTAGCGGGAGGTATCTGGCAGGAGACCCAGTACTTC.

This clone has only a few counts. This rearrangement joins TRBV27 to TRBJ2-7; possibly TRBD2 for D (6 bases). CDR3 size: 14 residues. CDR1 and CDR2 (germline): MNHEY, SMNVEV (reference sequence). V was trimmed by 5 bases and J by 0 bases, leaving 11 bases between them. CDR3 region: CASSPVGSSYEQYF. As DNA, the CDR3 is TGTGCCAGCAGTCCGGTCGGGAGCTCCTACGAGCAGTACTTC.

V is TRBV5-1 and J is TRBJ2-5; D is perhaps TRBD2 (6 bases). CDR1 SGHRS and CDR2 YFSETQ come from the germline V gene. The CDR3 runs to 15 residues. Trimming cost V 2 bases and J 5 bases, with 16 bases left between them. DNA of the CDR3: TGCGCCAGCAGCTTAACCGGGACTGGCGGCGAGACCCAGTACTTC. It encodes CASSLTGTGGETQYF.

The chain recombines TRBV9 with TRBJ2-3; D not certain. This CDR3 contains 13 residues. Germline V gene data show CDR1 as SGDLS and CDR2 as YYNGEE. Trimming stripped 0 bases from V and 5 bases from J, with 7 bases between. Written as DNA, the CDR3 is TGTGCCAGCAGCGTAGAGGTTTTAGATACGCAGTATTTT. It specifies CASSVEVLDTQYF.

V is TRBV6-1 and J is TRBJ1-1; 8 positions agree with TRBD1. The V gene's germline CDR1 is MNHNS and CDR2 SASEGT. V shed 2 bases, J shed 6 bases, and the junction held 8 bases outside the gene matches. The CDR3 is 15 amino acids. CDR3 bases: TGTGCCAGCAGTGAAACGAGACAGGGGTTGCCTGAAGCTTTCTTT. It codes for CASSETRQGLPEAFF.

The V call is TRBV2, the J call TRBJ2-7, with D possibly TRBD2 on 8 matching bases. Between the trimmed V and J ends, which lost 10 bases and 6 bases, there was a span of 16 bases. CDR1 and CDR2 from the germline V gene are SNHLY and FYNNEI. CDR3 length: 12 amino acids. CDR3 nucleotide sequence: TGTGCCACCAGGGGGACTAGAGGCGAGCAGTACTTC. It specifies CATRGTRGEQYF.

V usage is TRBV11-1 and J usage is TRBJ2-7, with D maybe TRBD2 (5 bases). The CDR3 totals 14 residues. CDR1 SGHAT and CDR2 FQDESV come from the germline V gene (reference sequence). V was clipped by 0 bases and J by 3 bases, with 9 bases between them. CDR3 in amino acids: CASSLAGVHYEQYF. The CDR3 coding sequence is TGTGCCAGCAGCTTAGCGGGAGTTCACTACGAGCAGTACTTC.

Note on this clone: The same CDR3 also results from other DNA sequences found in this sample. The CDR3, as DNA: TGTGCCAGCTCGGGTTCCTACGAGCAGTACTTC. It yields the protein CASSGSYEQYF. The chain uses TRBV7-9 and TRBJ2-7; D unresolved. The CDR3 extends over 11 amino acids. CDR1 is SEHNR and CDR2 is FQNEAQ in the germline V gene (reference sequence). Between the trimmed V and J ends, which lost 8 bases and 1 base, there was a span of 6 bases.

The chain carries TRBV5-6 and TRBJ2-1; D remains unclear. Germline lookup yields CDR1 SGHDT and CDR2 YYEEEE. The CDR3 covers 14 residues. V lost 0 bases to trimming and J lost 4 bases, with 8 bases between them. CDR3 residues: CASSLEARYNEQFF. CDR3 coding DNA: TGTGCCAGCAGCTTGGAGGCGCGATACAATGAGCAGTTCTTC.

The chain joins TRBV10-1 to TRBJ2-3, with D uncertain. This CDR3 has 12 amino acids. CDR1 and CDR2 from the germline V gene are WNHNN and SYGVQD (reference sequence). V was shortened by 0 bases and J by 2 bases, with 0 bases between the two germline ends. CDR3 loop: CASSESTDTQYF. The CDR3 region has the DNA TGCGCCAGCAGTGAGTCCACAGATACGCAGTATTTT.

The CDR3 nucleotides are TGTGCCTGGGGTGACAGGGCGTACCAGTATGGCTACACCTTC. Its translation: CAWGDRAYQYGYTF. The V call is TRBV30, the J call TRBJ1-2; TRBD1 agrees at 7 bases. Germline V gene lookup returns CDR1 GTSNPN and CDR2 SVGIG (reference sequence). The length of the CDR3 is 14 residues. V dropped 5 bases and J dropped 5; count of bases not matched to a gene: 11.

The chain links TRBV25-1 to TRBJ2-7, with 7 bases lining up with TRBD2. The CDR3 is 12 residues long. From germline, CDR1 is MGHDK and CDR2 SYGVNS. V lost 10 bases and J lost 2; bases outside the gene matches: 5. The CDR3 protein is CATGGPAYEQYF. The CDR3, as DNA: TGTGCCACGGGGGGACCCGCCTACGAGCAGTACTTC.

V gene TRBV6-6 combines with J gene TRBJ1-1; perhaps TRBD1 as D (5 bases). V was shortened by 6 bases and J by 1 base, with 15 bases between the two germline ends. CDR1 MNHNY and CDR2 SVGAGI come from the germline V gene (reference sequence). CDR3 length: 15 residues. The CDR3 protein is CASRKLGGGNTEAFF. As DNA, the CDR3 is TGTGCCAGCAGAAAACTCGGGGGGGGGAACACTGAAGCTTTCTTT.

This clone was recorded at least ten times. The V gene is TRBV10-2, the J gene TRBJ2-5, with TRBD1 matching over 12 bases. The CDR3 covers 15 residues. Germline V lookup: CDR1 WSHSY, CDR2 SAAADI. Germline trimming cut 10 bases from V and 6 bases from J; bases unmatched to any gene: 12. The CDR3 here is CATLGGQGAIQTQYF. The CDR3, as DNA: TGCGCCACCCTGGGGGGACAGGGGGCGATTCAGACCCAGTACTTC.

This chain links TRBV9 with TRBJ2-2; D perhaps matches TRBD1 (6 bases). The CDR3 covers 14 residues. Germline V lookup: CDR1 SGDLS, CDR2 YYNGEE. Trimming shortened V by 0 bases and J by 7 bases, and 10 bases separated the two germline ends. CDR3 bases: TGTGCCAGCAGCGTAGGGGGGCCTGGCGGGGAGCTGTTTTTT. Translating gives CASSVGGPGGELFF.

This clone was recorded at least ten times. The sample carries other DNA sequences with the same CDR3. The genes are TRBV5-6 and TRBJ1-2; 9 nucleotides align to TRBD1. V dropped 0 bases and J dropped 10; count of bases not matched to a gene: 1. This CDR3 has 12 residues. Germline CDR1 is SGHDT and CDR2 is YYEEEE. CDR3 DNA: TGTGCCAGCAGCTTGGGGACAGGGGTCTACACCTTC. Protein sequence: CASSLGTGVYTF.

V usage is TRBV28 and J usage is TRBJ1-2; D gene ambiguous. The CDR3 runs 16 residues. Trimming stripped 5 bases from V and 4 bases from J, with 20 bases between. Germline assignment: CDR1 MDHEN and CDR2 SYDVKM. The CDR3 reads CASSNLRAGLGYGYTF. The CDR3 DNA sequence: TGTGCCAGCAGTAATCTGCGCGCCGGGCTTGGCTATGGCTACACCTTC.

The CDR3 protein is CASSRGTENEKLFF. CDR3 in DNA: TGTGCCAGCAGCCGAGGGACGGAGAATGAAAAACTGTTTTTT. This chain joins TRBV4-2 and TRBJ1-4, with a possible D match to TRBD1 (5 bases). Trimming stripped 4 bases from V and 5 bases from J, with 11 bases between. CDR3 length: 14 residues. Germline V gives CDR1 LGHNA, CDR2 YNFKEQ.

V usage is TRBV5-4 and J usage is TRBJ2-1, with TRBD2 matching 9 bases. Germline lookup yields CDR1 SGHNT and CDR2 YYREEE (reference sequence). The trim removed 6 bases at V and 5 bases at J, leaving 3 bases unmatched. The CDR3 extends over 13 amino acids. The CDR3 DNA reads TGTGCCAGCACTCTAGCGGGGAACAATGAGCAGTTCTTC. This encodes CASTLAGNNEQFF.

The rearrangement joins TRBV2 to TRBJ2-7, with D maybe TRBD1 (6 bases). CDR3 size: 12 residues. V was pared by 8 bases and J by 2 bases, with 10 bases between. CDR1 and CDR2 (germline): SNHLY, FYNNEI. CDR3 bases: TGTGCCAGCCGGGCAGGGGCCTACGAGCAGTACTTC. Protein product: CASRAGAYEQYF.

The rearrangement uses TRBV2 and TRBJ2-7; 7 nucleotides align to TRBD2. V shed 5 bases, J shed 1 base, and the junction held 5 bases outside the gene matches. This CDR3 is 14 amino acids long. Germline V gives CDR1 SNHLY, CDR2 FYNNEI. The DNA for the CDR3 is TGTGCCAGCAGTACTAGCGCCCCTTCCTACGAGCAGTACTTC. As protein: CASSTSAPSYEQYF.

The V gene is TRBV6-6, the J gene TRBJ2-5; D is uncertain. V gave up 3 bases and J gave up 5 bases, with 13 bases separating them. In germline, CDR1 is MNHNY, CDR2 SVGAGI (reference sequence). The CDR3 length is 14 residues. Written as DNA, the CDR3 is TGTGCCAGCAGTTATAATGGACCCGTGGAGACCCAGTACTTC. It specifies CASSYNGPVETQYF.

The rearrangement joins TRBV2 to TRBJ2-1; TRBD2 aligns across 9 bases. Germline assignment: CDR1 SNHLY and CDR2 FYNNEI. The CDR3 is 13 amino acids. With V trimmed by 8 bases and J by 6 bases, 5 bases remained unmatched. As DNA, the CDR3 is TGTGCCAGCGAGGGACTAGCCGGCAATGAGCAGTTCTTC. Translating gives CASEGLAGNEQFF.

This sequence joins TRBV9 and TRBJ1-3; no reliable D call. This CDR3 region has 16 residues. Germline loops: CDR1 SGDLS, CDR2 YYNGEE. V lost 0 bases, J lost 2 bases, and 12 bases lay in between. Written as DNA, the CDR3 is TGTGCCAGCAGCGTAGATCCCCCGGGGACTGGAAACACCATATATTTT. Translation: CASSVDPPGTGNTIYF.

In DNA, the CDR3 is TGTGCCAGCAGCCTTACTAGCAGCTCCTACAATGAGCAGTTCTTC. Protein sequence: CASSLTSSSYNEQFF. The rearrangement joins TRBV7-2 to TRBJ2-1; TRBD2 might be the D (6 bases). This CDR3 region has 15 residues. Trimming took 5 bases from V and 0 from J, leaving 11 bases between them. Germline V gene lookup returns CDR1 SGHTA and CDR2 FQGNSA.

This chain connects TRBV14 to TRBJ2-7; D gene ambiguous. The CDR3 consists of 14 residues. Trimming removed 4 bases from V and 2 bases from J, with 12 bases in between. Germline V gives CDR1 SGHDN, CDR2 FVKESK. The CDR3 DNA follows: TGTGCCAGCAGCCCCTACTACGGTCCCTACGAGCAGTACTTC. This translates into CASSPYYGPYEQYF.

CDR3 protein: CASRSRVEGHTF. The CDR3 nucleotides read TGTGCCAGCAGATCAAGGGTTGAAGGACACACCTTC. V usage is TRBV28 and J usage is TRBJ1-2; D is unclear. CDR1 MDHEN and CDR2 SYDVKM come from the germline V gene. There are 12 residues in the CDR3. V lost 6 bases and J 12 bases, leaving 17 bases between the germline ends.

The chain carries TRBV6-6 and TRBJ2-7, with 7 bases that match TRBD1. The V and J ends lost 6 bases and 0 bases, in that order; junction bases with no gene match: 2. Germline assignment: CDR1 MNHNY and CDR2 SVGAGI (reference sequence). The CDR3 spans 13 residues. The CDR3 bases are TGTGCCAGCAGGAGGGACAGCTCCTACGAGCAGTACTTC. It specifies CASRRDSSYEQYF.